This TCR beta chain emerged from a study of blood T cell repertoires in COVID-19. Study as a whole: Acute and convalescent COVID-19 specimens originated in the United States, Italy and Spain.

Some clones are missing from TCRdb's copy, which holds only in-frame ones; the method was immunoSEQ multiplex PCR. The sample has about 52,000 clones, around 81% seen once; the top ten hold 26%. The sequenced material came from peripheral blood. The TCR originated in a woman older than 75 with COVID-19, enrolled during active disease.

CDR3 sequence: CASSSPDGTNYGYTF. CDR3 in DNA: TGTGCCAGCAGTTCCCCCGACGGGACTAACTATGGCTACACCTTC. The rearrangement links TRBV6-6 to TRBJ1-2; no clear D gene. Germline V gives CDR1 MNHNY, CDR2 SVGAGI (reference sequence). Trimming took 4 bases from V and 0 from J, leaving 12 bases between them. The CDR3 is 15 amino acids.